This entry describes one TCR beta chain. What it binds is unknown. This specimen belongs to a study of T-cell memory formation after mild COVID-19. V lost 0 bases to trimming and J lost 6 bases; unmatched junction nucleotides: 8. This CDR3 is built from 16 residues. Germline V gene data show CDR1 as LGHDT and CDR2 as YNNKEL (reference sequence). MiXCR, applied by TCRdb to the 5' RACE reads, yields one record per CDR3 protein. This table has about 390,000 distinct CDR3 sequences, roughly 15% appearing once. Study findings and constraints: Pre-infection memory held some responding clones, suggesting pre-existing cross-reactive T cells responded. The second-wave clones peaking on day 37 were not confirmed as SARS-CoV-2-specific. CD4/CD8 balance characterized clones contracting day 15 to 85, and CD4+ skew characterized later expanders. The main location of contracting CD4+ clones was CM and EM, and that of contracting CD8+ clones was EMRA.

V gene TRBV3-1 combines with J gene TRBJ2-3, with TRBD1 matching 8 bases. The TCR was taken from a young man who had mild COVID-19 (a few samples of this study predate the infection). Cell type and time point are not known. Input material: PBMCs or a T cell subset sorted from them (not recorded which). The CDR3 DNA follows: TGTGCCAGCAGCCAAGATATCGAGACAGGGGCCGATACGCAGTATTTT. Its translation: CASSQDIETGADTQYF.